A single sample gave rise to the 21 T cell receptor beta chains below, sequenced in a study of T cells after yellow fever vaccination. MiXCR, applied by TCRdb to the 5' RACE reads, yields one record per CDR3 protein. Of about 170,000 distinct CDR3 sequences in the sample, approximately 11% were seen once. The sample in question was CD8+ T cells sorted from PBMCs, obtained 15 days after the yellow fever booster vaccination. These receptors originate from a man aged 18 to 30 who received the YFV17D yellow fever vaccine.

This clonotype has a handful of counts. J is TRBJ2-3 and V is TRBV4-3; no clear D gene. The CDR3 sequence is 12 residues long. Deletions cut 3 bases from V and 4 bases from J, with 5 bases between. Germline V gives CDR1 LGHNA, CDR2 YSLEER. The CDR3 DNA follows: TGCGCCAGCAGCCAGACTGCAGATACGCAGTATTTT. Amino acids: CASSQTADTQYF.

This clonotype was seen a handful of times. The rearrangement uses TRBV9 and TRBJ2-2, with unresolved D. CDR3 length: 13 residues. V gave up 3 bases and J gave up 2 bases, with 5 bases separating them. Germline CDR1 SGDLS, CDR2 YYNGEE. CDR3 sequence: CASSAKNTGELFF. The CDR3 DNA is TGTGCCAGCAGCGCGAAAAACACCGGGGAGCTGTTTTTT.

The chain uses TRBV6-5 and TRBJ2-5; D may correspond to TRBD1 or TRBD2 (6 bases each). Germline V lookup: CDR1 MNHEY, CDR2 SVGAGI. Trimming took 5 bases from V and 7 from J, leaving 23 bases between them. CDR3 length: 16 amino acids. The CDR3 spells CASSPSEGGLVVTQYF. DNA for the CDR3: TGTGCCAGCAGTCCCTCCGAAGGGGGGCTCGTGGTGACCCAGTACTTC.

This sequence joins TRBV27 and TRBJ2-1; 8 bases align to TRBD2. V gave up 5 bases and J gave up 6 bases; unmatched junction bases: 9. Germline CDR1 reads MNHEY; CDR2 reads SMNVEV (reference sequence). This CDR3 comprises 15 residues. CDR3 DNA: TGTGCCAGCAGTGGACGGGGGGGCTTGGCCAATGAGCAGTTCTTC. The encoded protein is CASSGRGGLANEQFF.

The chain is built from TRBV6-2 or TRBV6-3 and TRBJ1-2; D gene ambiguous. The V and J ends lost 7 bases and 9 bases respectively, with 18 bases between them. Germline CDR1 MNHEY, CDR2 SVGEGT. This CDR3 comprises 13 residues. CDR3 loop: CASTDRTTERYTF. The DNA of the CDR3 is TGTGCCAGCACAGACCGGACTACTGAGCGCTACACCTTC.

This clonotype was recorded at least ten times. The rearrangement uses TRBV11-1 and TRBJ2-3, with 9 positions matching TRBD1. The CDR3 length is 22 residues. CDR1 SGHAT and CDR2 FQDESV come from the germline V gene (reference sequence). The junction had 25 bases not matched to a gene; V was cut back by 6 bases and J by 0 bases. This chain's CDR3 is CASRTGESTGGPLGTSTDTQYF. The CDR3, as DNA: TGTGCCAGCAGAACCGGAGAGTCAACAGGGGGCCCCCTTGGAACTAGCACAGATACGCAGTATTTT. Full variable domain (remainder filled in from reference TRBV11-1 and TRBJ2-3): EAEVAQSPRYKITEKSQAVAFWCDPISGHATLYWYRQILGQGPELLVQFQDESVVDDSQLPKDRFSAERLKGVDSTLKIQPAELGDSAMYLCASRTGESTGGPLGTSTDTQYFGPGTRLTVL.

Ten or more counts support this clonotype. The chain uses TRBV27 and TRBJ2-7; D remains ambiguous. The CDR3 spans 15 residues. Trimming took off 3 bases at V and 3 bases at J, with 15 bases between the two ends. The germline CDR1 and CDR2 sequences are MNHEY and SMNVEV (reference sequence). CDR3: CASSFDMPGFYEQYF. CDR3 nucleotide sequence: TGTGCCAGCAGTTTTGACATGCCCGGCTTCTACGAGCAGTACTTC.

The sample holds a few counts of this clonotype. The chain links TRBV13 to TRBJ2-3, with D perhaps TRBD1 (6 bases). The length of the CDR3 is 18 residues. Germline assignment: CDR1 PRHDT and CDR2 FYEKMQ (reference sequence). V gave up 6 bases and J gave up 2 bases, with 24 bases separating them. CDR3 amino acids: CASSHTGQLDYSTDTQYF. CDR3 in DNA: TGTGCCAGCAGTCATACCGGACAGTTAGACTACTCCACAGATACGCAGTATTTT.

The chain combines TRBV15 with TRBJ2-1, with 7 bases aligning to TRBD1. Germline V gives CDR1 LNHNV, CDR2 YYDKDF (reference sequence). Trimming took 3 bases from V and 4 from J; bases not matched to a gene: 3. The CDR3 length is 14 residues. The CDR3 nucleotides are TGTGCCACCAGCAGTGACAGGGAATACAATGAGCAGTTCTTC. Translation gives CATSSDREYNEQFF.

This clonotype has more than one count but fewer than ten. This chain joins TRBV9 and TRBJ1-2; 10 bases match TRBD1. This CDR3 is built from 14 residues. The V gene's germline CDR1 is SGDLS and CDR2 YYNGEE. V was clipped by 3 bases and J by 4 bases; unmatched bases: 3. CDR3 nucleotide sequence: TGTGCCAGCAGCGGCGGGACAGGGGCCTATGGCTACACCTTC. It codes for CASSGGTGAYGYTF.

This clonotype was observed many times. The V and J genes are TRBV7-9 and TRBJ1-1; a possible D gene is TRBD1 (5 bases). V dropped 2 bases and J dropped 5 bases, with 15 bases sitting between them. Germline V gene data show CDR1 as SEHNR and CDR2 as FQNEAQ (reference sequence). The CDR3 runs 15 residues. The DNA for the CDR3 is TGTGCCAGCAGCTTACATCTGGGGCTGGGGACTGAAGCTTTCTTT. Translation: CASSLHLGLGTEAFF.

The J gene is TRBJ2-1, the V gene TRBV6-5, with a tentative D call TRBD1 (5 bases). The germline V gene has CDR1 MNHEY and CDR2 SVGAGI. V gave up 6 bases and J gave up 8 bases, with 17 bases separating them. The CDR3 has 14 amino acids. The CDR3 here is CASRGLLGADEQFF. Written as DNA, the CDR3 is TGTGCCAGCAGGGGTCTCTTAGGGGCGGATGAGCAGTTCTTC.

In the case of this clonotype: At one end, the junction sequence differs from germline, possibly due to a read error. This chain's CDR3 is CASSVAGEYEQYF. In DNA form, the CDR3 reads TGTGCCAGCAGCGTAGCGGGGGAATACGAGCAGTACTTC. V gene TRBV7-2 combines with J gene TRBJ2-7; 9 bases are a match to TRBD2. This CDR3 is built from 13 residues. CDR1 and CDR2 from the germline V gene are SGHTA and FQGNSA.

The CDR3 sequence: CAISEVQAMNTGELFF. CDR3 in DNA: TGTGCCATCAGTGAGGTACAAGCGATGAACACCGGGGAGCTGTTTTTT. J is TRBJ2-2 and V is TRBV10-3; D gene unclear. Trimming shortened V by 2 bases and J by 1 base, and 11 bases separated the two germline ends. Germline lookup yields CDR1 ENHRY and CDR2 SYGVKD. The CDR3 spans 16 residues.

V is TRBV9 and J is TRBJ1-4, with 8 bases matching TRBD1. The V gene's germline CDR1 is SGDLS and CDR2 YYNGEE. With 3 bases clipped from V and 4 bases from J, the junction kept 5 bases outside the gene matches. The CDR3 extends over 15 amino acids. CDR3 in DNA: TGTGCCAGCAGCGCCAACGGACAGGGTAATGAAAAACTGTTTTTT. Translation: CASSANGQGNEKLFF. Full variable domain (outside the CDR3, taken from reference TRBV9 and TRBJ1-4): DSGVTQTPKHLITATGQRVTLRCSPRSGDLSVYWYQQSLDQGLQFLIQYYNGEERAKGNILERFSAQQFPDLHSELNLSSLELGDSALYFCASSANGQGNEKLFFGSGTQLSVL.

This clonotype was counted only a few times. The CDR3 sequence: CASSLVLTARGDTDTQYF. The CDR3 coding sequence is TGTGCCAGCAGTTTAGTACTCACGGCACGGGGAGACACAGATACGCAGTATTTT. The rearrangement links TRBV12-3 or TRBV12-4 to TRBJ2-3, with TRBD2 as a possible D gene (5 bases). V lost 1 base, J lost 2 bases, and 19 bases lay in between. There are 18 residues in the CDR3.

There are a few counts of this clonotype. V usage is TRBV18 and J usage is TRBJ2-7; 7 nucleotides match TRBD2. Unmatched junction bases numbered 3, after V lost 3 bases and J lost 4 bases. The CDR3 is 13 amino acids. The germline gives CDR1 KGHSH, CDR2 LQKENI. The CDR3 loop is CASSPPGGYEQYV. DNA for the CDR3: TGTGCCAGCTCACCGCCCGGGGGGTACGAGCAGTACGTC.

This clonotype came up many times. The chain uses TRBV7-6 and TRBJ2-1; 7 bases line up with TRBD1. Germline CDR1 SGHVS, CDR2 FNYEAQ. V dropped 5 bases and J dropped 1; count of bases not matched to a gene: 5. The CDR3 runs 15 residues. DNA for the CDR3: TGTGCCAGCAGCCCCTCAGGGGGTTCCTACAATGAGCAGTTCTTC. This translates into CASSPSGGSYNEQFF.

The genes are TRBV7-6 and TRBJ1-1, with a tentative D call TRBD1 (6 bases). The CDR3 loop spans 13 amino acids. Germline loops: CDR1 SGHVS, CDR2 FNYEAQ. V was cut by 5 bases and J by 3 bases, with 10 bases left in between. The CDR3 sequence is CASSPGQYTEAFF. The CDR3 DNA follows: TGTGCCAGCAGCCCAGGACAGTACACTGAAGCTTTCTTT.

This clonotype showed up just a few times. The chain recombines TRBV4-3 with TRBJ2-7; the D is unclear. Trimming removed 0 bases from V and 2 bases from J, with 20 bases in between. CDR3 size: 18 residues. Per the germline V gene, CDR1 is LGHNA and CDR2 is YSLEER. The CDR3 DNA follows: TGCGCCAGCAGCCAAGACTATGCGATTCGGGTGATCGCCTACGAGCAGTACTTC. The encoded protein is CASSQDYAIRVIAYEQYF.

The chain uses TRBV4-1 and TRBJ2-1; 10 nucleotides line up with TRBD2. The V gene's germline CDR1 is MGHRA and CDR2 YSYEKL. The CDR3 is 16 amino acids. Trimming cost V 0 bases and J 5 bases; bases outside gene matches: 4. The CDR3 DNA follows: TGCGCCAGCAGCCAAGAGCCAGGACTAGCGGACAATGAGCAGTTCTTC. It specifies CASSQEPGLADNEQFF.